Listed here is a single T cell receptor beta chain. A read error may produce the germline difference seen at one junction end. The sample comes from a study of blood T cell repertoires in COVID-19. Turning to the study itself: There were acute and convalescent COVID-19 samples, and they came from the United States, Italy and Spain. The cDNA or gDNA used as material had been derived from T cells, B-cell-depleted T cells, or PBMCs.

Source study methods: Reference gene primer amplification in the assay estimated nucleated cell counts. Here immunoSEQ multiplex PCR was the method, and the copy in TCRdb shows in-frame clones only, minus some. Clone size and the V and J calls come from that table; the DNA yielded D and trimming. The sample records 150,000 or so clones, 77% being singletons. The germline V gene encodes CDR1 SGHKS and CDR2 YYEKEE (reference sequence). The CDR3 runs to 15 residues. The gene calls are TRBV5-5 and TRBJ1-6; 7 bases are shared with TRBD1. Material: peripheral blood. The clonotype was recovered from a woman between 50 and 59 years old with active or convalescent COVID-19. The CDR3 DNA reads as TGTGCCAGCACCTTGGGTGGGACAGCGACTTCACCCCTCCACTTT. Its protein product is CASTLGGTATSPLHF.